This paragraph covers one TCR beta chain sequence. Only in-frame clones appear in the TCRdb table, and some are missing; sequencing was by immunoSEQ multiplex PCR. The table has about 89,000 clones, about 84% seen once. This CDR3 is 12 amino acids long. Germline values: CDR1 KGHDR, CDR2 SFDVKD. V lost 6 bases and J 6 bases, leaving 7 bases between the germline ends. The data stem from a study of control samples from healthy donors and cancer patients. The sample was blood. V is TRBV24-1 and J is TRBJ2-2; the D is unclear. The receptor's source is a woman in her thirties or forties in good health. CDR3 nucleotides: TGTGCCACCAGTCCCCAGGCCGGGGAGCTGTTTTTT. Translating it yields CATSPQAGELFF.